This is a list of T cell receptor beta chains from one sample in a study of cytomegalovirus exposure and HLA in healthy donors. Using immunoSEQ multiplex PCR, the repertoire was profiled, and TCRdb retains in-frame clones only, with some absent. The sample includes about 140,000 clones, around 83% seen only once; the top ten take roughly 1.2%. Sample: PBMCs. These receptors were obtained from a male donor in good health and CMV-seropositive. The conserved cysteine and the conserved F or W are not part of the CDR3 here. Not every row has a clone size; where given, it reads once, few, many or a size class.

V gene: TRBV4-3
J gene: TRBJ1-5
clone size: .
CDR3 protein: ASSQFVQGNQPQH

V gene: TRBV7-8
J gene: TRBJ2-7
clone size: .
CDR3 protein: ASSSYRVGEQY

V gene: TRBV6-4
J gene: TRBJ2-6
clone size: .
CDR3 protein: ASSRGLSGANVLT

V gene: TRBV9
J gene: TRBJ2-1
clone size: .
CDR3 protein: ASSVEGLAGYNEQF

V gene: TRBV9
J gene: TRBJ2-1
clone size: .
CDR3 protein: ASSYRLAGGPPSYNEQF

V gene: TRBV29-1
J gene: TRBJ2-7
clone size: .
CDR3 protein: SVAGQSSYEQY

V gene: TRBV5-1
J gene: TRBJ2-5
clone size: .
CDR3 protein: ASSLGRSRRETQY

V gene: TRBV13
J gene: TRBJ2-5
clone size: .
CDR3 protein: ASSADRQETQY

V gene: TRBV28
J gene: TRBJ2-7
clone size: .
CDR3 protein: ASRRDSTYEQY

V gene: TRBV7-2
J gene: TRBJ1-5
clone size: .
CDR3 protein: ASSLTGQFNQPQH

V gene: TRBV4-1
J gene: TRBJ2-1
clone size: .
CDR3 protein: ASSQDLAGSYNEQF

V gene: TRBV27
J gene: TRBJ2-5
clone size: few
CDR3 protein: ASSLRQALGTQY

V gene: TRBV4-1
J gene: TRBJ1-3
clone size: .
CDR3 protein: ASSQGTGAGNTVY

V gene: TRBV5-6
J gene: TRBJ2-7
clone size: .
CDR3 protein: ASSLFALPSDEQY

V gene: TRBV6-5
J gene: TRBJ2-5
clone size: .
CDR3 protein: ASKPGLNEETQY

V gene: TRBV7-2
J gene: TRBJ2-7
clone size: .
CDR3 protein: ASSHPTSTGEQY

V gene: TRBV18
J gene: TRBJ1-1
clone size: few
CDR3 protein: ASSPGQNTEAF

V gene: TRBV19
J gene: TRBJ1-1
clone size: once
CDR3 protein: ASKIGQTEAF

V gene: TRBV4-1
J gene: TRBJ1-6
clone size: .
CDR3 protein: ASSQERQKRDSPLH

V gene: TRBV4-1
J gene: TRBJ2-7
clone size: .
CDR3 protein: ASSQGLAGVKAYEQY

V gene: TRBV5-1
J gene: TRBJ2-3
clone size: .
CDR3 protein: ASSGGLGRTDTQY

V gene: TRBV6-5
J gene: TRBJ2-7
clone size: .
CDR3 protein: ASSSALSTGYEQY

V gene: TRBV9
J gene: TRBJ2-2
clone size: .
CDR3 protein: ASSEGGDNTGELF

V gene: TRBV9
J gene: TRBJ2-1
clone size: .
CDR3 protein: ASSYDTGGEQF

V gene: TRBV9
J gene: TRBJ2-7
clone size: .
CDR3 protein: ASSVSGAYGEQY

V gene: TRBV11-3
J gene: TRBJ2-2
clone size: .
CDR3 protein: ASSLAGDTGELF

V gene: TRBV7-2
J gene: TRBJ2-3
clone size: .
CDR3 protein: ASSSGGLRMSTDTQY

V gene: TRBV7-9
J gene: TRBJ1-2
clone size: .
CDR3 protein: SSTRTGGYYGYT

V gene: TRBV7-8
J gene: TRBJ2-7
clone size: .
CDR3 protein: ASSGDTSYEQY

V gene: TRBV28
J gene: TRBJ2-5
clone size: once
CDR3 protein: ASSARRRGETQY

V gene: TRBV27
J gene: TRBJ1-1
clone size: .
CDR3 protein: ASSPTPNTEAF

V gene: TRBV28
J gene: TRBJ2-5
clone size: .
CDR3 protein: ASSWVASSRETQY

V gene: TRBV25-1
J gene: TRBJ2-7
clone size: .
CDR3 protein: ASSVGGEQY

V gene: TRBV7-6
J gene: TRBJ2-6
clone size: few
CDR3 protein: ASSSLVRAGANVLT

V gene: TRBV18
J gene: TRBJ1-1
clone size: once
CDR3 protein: ASSPGGLNTEAF

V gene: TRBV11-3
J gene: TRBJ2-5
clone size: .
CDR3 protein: ASSLGGGETQY

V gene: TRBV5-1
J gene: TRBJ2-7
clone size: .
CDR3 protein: ASRTLAGGSEQY

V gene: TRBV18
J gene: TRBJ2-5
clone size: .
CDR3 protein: ASSPRSALQETQY

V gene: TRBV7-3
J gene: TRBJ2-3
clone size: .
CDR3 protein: ASSRTGQDTDTQY

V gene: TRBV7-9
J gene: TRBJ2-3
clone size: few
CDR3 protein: ASSLGLSSTDTQY

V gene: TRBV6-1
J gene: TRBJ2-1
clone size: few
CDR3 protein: ASSELRGYDEQF

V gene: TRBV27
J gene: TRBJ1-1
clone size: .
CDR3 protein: ASSWGSLNTEAF

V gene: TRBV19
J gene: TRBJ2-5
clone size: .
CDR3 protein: ASSDPGGTQY

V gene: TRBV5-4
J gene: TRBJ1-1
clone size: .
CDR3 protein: ASSPARAQGHGEAF

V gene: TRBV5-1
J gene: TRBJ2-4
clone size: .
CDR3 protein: ASSGSSGGTKNIQY

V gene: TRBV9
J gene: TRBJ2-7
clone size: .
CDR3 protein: ASSPRGIPSYEQY

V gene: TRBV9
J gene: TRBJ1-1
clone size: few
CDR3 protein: ASSVGPSGTEAF

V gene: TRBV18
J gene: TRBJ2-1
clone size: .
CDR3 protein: ASSPEGVYNEQF

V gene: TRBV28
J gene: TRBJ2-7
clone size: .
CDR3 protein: ASSLKGWNEQY

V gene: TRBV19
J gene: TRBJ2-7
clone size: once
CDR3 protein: ASSKGRTDSYEQY

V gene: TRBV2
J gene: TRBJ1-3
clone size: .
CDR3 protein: ASSVQGQGGNTIY

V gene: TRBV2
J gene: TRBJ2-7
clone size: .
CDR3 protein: ASSADSSYEQY

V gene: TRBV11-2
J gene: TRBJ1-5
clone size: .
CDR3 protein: ASSLGQSNQPQH

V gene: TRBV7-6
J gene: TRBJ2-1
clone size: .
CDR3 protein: ASSLGRVGWEQF

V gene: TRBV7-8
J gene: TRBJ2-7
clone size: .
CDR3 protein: ASSTRGRQPYEQY